A single sample is the source of the 19 T cell receptor beta chains below, sequenced in a study of T-cell reconstitution after alpha-beta-depleted transplantation in children. Unique molecular identifiers tagged the TCRbeta library. TCRdb recomputed calls from the PCR reads with MiXCR, one row per CDR3 protein. This sample carries about 980,000 distinct CDR3 sequences, about 26% of them seen once, and the ten largest clones take over 25%. Sequencing used PBMCs, mostly from graft donor cells, obtained 360 days after TCRalphabeta/CD19-depleted stem cell transplant. The receptors were gathered from a boy in the first two years of life who had a stem cell transplant for SCID, so the T cells may come from the graft donor.

This clonotype was found many times. The V gene is TRBV7-9, the J gene TRBJ2-5; perhaps TRBD1 as D (6 bases). V was trimmed by 2 bases and J by 4 bases, leaving 11 bases between them. The CDR3 has 14 amino acids. Germline V CDR1 and CDR2: SEHNR, FQNEAQ (reference sequence). The CDR3 loop is CASSLTGLGETQYF. The CDR3 DNA reads TGTGCCAGCAGCTTAACAGGGCTGGGAGAGACCCAGTACTTC.

The chain combines TRBV4-2 with TRBJ1-1; 10 positions match TRBD1. Looked up from germline, CDR1 is LGHNA and CDR2 is YNFKEQ. With 1 base clipped from V and 11 bases from J, the junction kept 7 bases outside the gene matches. The CDR3 runs 14 residues. The CDR3 loop is CASSQGGQGTAAFF. The CDR3 DNA follows: TGTGCCAGCAGCCAAGGGGGACAGGGGACGGCGGCTTTCTTT.

This sequence joins TRBV9 and TRBJ2-5; no definite D call. CDR3 size: 14 residues. CDR1 is SGDLS and CDR2 is YYNGEE in the germline V gene. V lost 0 bases and J 3 bases, leaving 9 bases between the germline ends. This CDR3 reads CASSVGLREETQYF. In nucleotides, the CDR3 is TGTGCCAGCAGCGTAGGGCTCAGAGAAGAGACCCAGTACTTC.

The gene calls are TRBV4-2 and TRBJ2-3; 13 bases match TRBD2. The CDR3 is 17 amino acids. Germline V gene data show CDR1 as LGHNA and CDR2 as YNFKEQ. V lost 0 bases to trimming and J lost 3 bases; unmatched junction nucleotides: 3. CDR3 residues: CASSQETTSGGTDTQYF. CDR3 coding DNA: TGTGCCAGCAGCCAAGAGACGACTAGCGGGGGGACAGATACGCAGTATTTT.

This clonotype was observed a handful of times. The V call is TRBV5-1, the J call TRBJ1-5; D perhaps matches TRBD1 (6 bases). V was shortened by 4 bases and J by 6 bases, with 14 bases between the two germline ends. Looked up from germline, CDR1 is SGHRS and CDR2 is YFSETQ. The CDR3 is 14 residues long. This chain's CDR3 is CASSEQGGGQPQHF. Here the CDR3 DNA reads TGCGCCAGCAGCGAACAGGGAGGTGGTCAGCCCCAGCATTTT.

This chain links TRBV5-1 with TRBJ2-3; 8 nucleotides agree with TRBD1. The germline V gene encodes CDR1 SGHRS and CDR2 YFSETQ. The V and J ends lost 0 bases and 2 bases, in that order; junction bases with no gene match: 5. This CDR3 is built from 16 residues. CDR3 sequence (DNA): TGCGCCAGCAGCTTGGACTCCCAGGGGGCCACAGATACGCAGTATTTT. Translation gives CASSLDSQGATDTQYF.

This chain links TRBV7-9 with TRBJ2-1, with 7 positions matching TRBD1. This CDR3 comprises 13 residues. Germline CDR1 and CDR2: SEHNR and FQNEAQ (reference sequence). The ends lost 5 bases at V and 8 bases at J; junction bases unmatched: 6. CDR3 in amino acids: CASSQDRMDEQFF. CDR3 sequence (DNA): TGTGCCAGCAGCCAGGACAGGATGGATGAGCAGTTCTTC.

The V and J genes are TRBV6-2 or TRBV6-3 and TRBJ2-2; maybe TRBD1 (6 bases). There are 15 residues in the CDR3. From germline, CDR1 is MNHEY and CDR2 SVGEGT. Trimming took 5 bases from V and 4 from J, leaving 14 bases between them. This chain's CDR3 is CASSQGGHLTGELFF. CDR3 nucleotides: TGTGCCAGCAGTCAAGGGGGACATCTCACCGGGGAGCTGTTTTTT.

V and J are TRBV7-9 and TRBJ2-1; 7 bases map to TRBD2. This CDR3 contains 16 residues. The V gene end was trimmed by 4 bases and the J gene end by 5 bases; junction bases not matched to a gene: 11. The germline V gene encodes CDR1 SEHNR and CDR2 FQNEAQ (reference sequence). This CDR3 reads CASSSPSGEPDNEQFF. The CDR3, as DNA: TGTGCCAGCAGCTCCCCCAGCGGGGAGCCAGACAATGAGCAGTTCTTC.

This clonotype was observed a handful of times. The genes are TRBV6-1 and TRBJ2-2, with D possibly being TRBD1 or TRBD2 (5 bases each). Germline CDR1 and CDR2: MNHNS and SASEGT. Deletions cut 4 bases from V and 1 base from J, with 10 bases between. The CDR3 covers 15 residues. In DNA, the CDR3 is TGTGCCAGCAGTGGAGGGGTCGGGAACACCGGGGAGCTGTTTTTT. Its translation is CASSGGVGNTGELFF.

The chain carries TRBV20-1 and TRBJ1-4; D gene ambiguous. V lost 3 bases and J 4 bases, leaving 12 bases between the germline ends. This CDR3 contains 14 residues. Germline V gene sequence: CDR1 DFQATT, CDR2 SNEGSKA (reference sequence). DNA of the CDR3: TGCAGTGCTAGTGGCGCAGCTATTAATGAAAAACTGTTTTTT. Encoded protein: CSASGAAINEKLFF.

This clonotype was seen at least ten times. The chain recombines TRBV29-1 with TRBJ2-3, with a possible D match to TRBD1 (5 bases). V lost 4 bases and J 2 bases, leaving 16 bases between the germline ends. Per germline, CDR1 SQVTM and CDR2 ANQGSEA. The CDR3 runs 15 residues. CDR3: CSVVADKRPTDTQYF. CDR3 coding DNA: TGCAGCGTTGTGGCGGACAAGCGTCCCACAGATACGCAGTATTTT.

The chain combines TRBV29-1 with TRBJ2-1, with no clear D. The CDR3 is 13 amino acids. Germline-derived CDR1 and CDR2 are SQVTM and ANQGSEA. Between the trimmed V and J ends, which lost 0 bases and 4 bases, there was a span of 7 bases. CDR3 protein: CSVEEEAYNEQFF. CDR3 coding DNA: TGCAGCGTTGAAGAAGAGGCTTACAATGAGCAGTTCTTC.

The DNA of the CDR3 is TGTGCCTCCGGTTACTCTGGAAACACCATATATTTT. It encodes CASGYSGNTIYF. This chain connects TRBV27 to TRBJ1-3; D not certain. V lost 11 bases and J lost 0, with 8 bases in between. This CDR3 is 12 amino acids long. Germline CDR1 reads MNHEY; CDR2 reads SMNVEV (reference sequence).

In this sample, this clonotype turned up a few times. J is TRBJ2-3 and V is TRBV20-1, with a possible D match to TRBD1 (6 bases). The CDR3 extends over 15 amino acids. Deletions cut 0 bases from V and 5 bases from J, with 15 bases between. CDR1 is DFQATT and CDR2 is SNEGSKA in the germline V gene (reference sequence). Here the CDR3 reads CSARDTGRSVDTQYF. CDR3 DNA sequence: TGCAGTGCTAGAGATACAGGGAGATCGGTAGATACGCAGTATTTT.

This clonotype came up a few times. The chain employs TRBV27 and TRBJ2-7, with no clear D. From germline, CDR1 is MNHEY and CDR2 SMNVEV (reference sequence). The ends were cut back, 6 bases at V and 1 base at J, with 10 bases in the middle. This CDR3 has 13 residues. The CDR3 is CASSPATSYEQYF. The CDR3 DNA reads as TGTGCCAGCAGCCCTGCGACATCCTACGAGCAGTACTTC.

The chain uses TRBV12-3 or TRBV12-4 and TRBJ2-7; TRBD1 matches at 8 bases. J was trimmed by 4 bases and V by 6 bases; bases with no gene match: 11. CDR3 length: 15 amino acids. The CDR3 nucleotides read TGTGCCAGCAGGACAGGGGCCCTCGGGAAATACGAGCAGTACTTC. Its protein product is CASRTGALGKYEQYF.

This clonotype was seen only a few times. This chain connects TRBV29-1 to TRBJ1-1; D is unclear. CDR3 size: 13 residues. Trimming removed 3 bases from V and 4 bases from J, with 12 bases in between. Germline V gene lookup returns CDR1 SQVTM and CDR2 ANQGSEA. CDR3 residues: CSVDFYSGTEAFF. In DNA, the CDR3 is TGCAGCGTTGATTTTTACAGCGGCACTGAAGCTTTCTTT.

A few counts support this clonotype. The chain joins TRBV2 to TRBJ2-3; 9 bases align to TRBD2. Germline CDR1 SNHLY, CDR2 FYNNEI. Trimming at V came to 10 bases and at J to 3 bases, leaving 8 bases not matched to a gene. CDR3 length equals 14 residues. Here the CDR3 DNA reads TGTGCCAAGGCAGAGCGGGGGGTGACAGATACGCAGTATTTT. It codes for CAKAERGVTDTQYF.